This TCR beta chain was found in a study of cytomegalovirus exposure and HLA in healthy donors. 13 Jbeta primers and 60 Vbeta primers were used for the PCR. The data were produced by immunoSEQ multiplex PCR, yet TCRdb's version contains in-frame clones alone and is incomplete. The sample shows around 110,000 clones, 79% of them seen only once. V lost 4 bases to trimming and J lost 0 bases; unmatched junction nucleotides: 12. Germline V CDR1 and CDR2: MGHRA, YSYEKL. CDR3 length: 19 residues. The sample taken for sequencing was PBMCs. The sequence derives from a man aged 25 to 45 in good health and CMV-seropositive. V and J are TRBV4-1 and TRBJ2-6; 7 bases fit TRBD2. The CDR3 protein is CASSPSGGLEHSGANVLTF. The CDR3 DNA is TGCGCCAGCAGCCCCTCGGGCGGACTAGAACACTCTGGGGCCAACGTCCTGACTTTC.